A selection of T cell receptor beta chains follows, all from one sample in a study of blood T cell repertoires in COVID-19. Produced via immunoSEQ multiplex PCR; TCRdb's table is partial and in-frame only. The repertoire holds fewer than 400,000 clones, 80% to 95% seen once, with about a fifth in the top ten. The sequencing input was PBMCs or T cells enriched from blood (not recorded which). Every receptor here comes from a woman younger than 45 who had recovered from COVID-19. Each CDR3 is given with its conserved first and last residue.

v_call cdr3_length cdr3_aa
TRBV10-3 16 CAISEALAGGFYEQYF
TRBV28 15 CASSLWDREAEKLFF
TRBV3-1/TRBV3-2 15 CASSQIPPGDYGYTF
TRBV4-1 17 CASSQEGAGDYNSPLHF
TRBV28 18 CASSFPPTDRAYNSPLHF
TRBV29-1 15 CSVGLRGATNEKLFF
TRBV20-1 10 CSAWDFVQYF
TRBV19 17 CASSIGVLAGGQETQYF
TRBV4-3 14 CASSQDRSTYGYTF
TRBV5-8 15 CASSLGKGQDQPQHF
TRBV19 12 CASRAVLGTQYF
TRBV6-2/TRBV6-3 15 CASSYSGGEGTEAFF
TRBV7-6 16 CASSRTSGSNTGELFF
TRBV6-2/TRBV6-3 13 CASTPTGMNGYTF
TRBV5-1 15 CASSQTGLSNEKLFF
TRBV11-3 13 CASTGGRADTQYF
TRBV4-1 15 CASSQELAVYNEQFF
TRBV14 13 CASSRQPETGRFF
TRBV19 16 CASSITSGGSYNEQFF
TRBV7-2 17 CASSRRGDPMSTDTQYF
TRBV28 12 CASSRYSGGAFF
TRBV4-3 15 CASSRDLTGIDEQYF
TRBV28 12 CASSRGGSPLHF
TRBV19 11 CATSGQRRYTF
TRBV6-5 16 CASSYGGQGGTDTQYF